These 31 T cell receptor beta chains originate from one sample sequenced in a study of spatial heterogeneity in lung cancer. Findings of the study overall: Tumor mutation counts were tracked by expanded intratumoral alpha and beta TCR counts.

Time point of the sample: sample taken at primary tumor resection. Their antigen targets remain unknown. One entry per CDR3 protein results from TCRdb running MiXCR on the 5' RACE reads. This table has approximately 3,000 distinct CDR3 sequences, around 13% appearing once. The starting material was lung tumor tissue, obtained at surgery. These receptors were taken from a male donor with early-stage non-small cell lung cancer.

This clonotype is termed medium-sized. This chain joins TRBV27 and TRBJ2-3; maybe TRBD2 (7 bases). V lost 10 bases, J lost 3 bases, and 20 bases lay in between. Per the germline V gene, CDR1 is MNHEY and CDR2 is SMNVEV (reference sequence). The CDR3 spans 15 residues. The CDR3 DNA reads as TGTGCCACCTCCCTGGGGCGGGGGCGGACAGATACGCAGTATTTT. This encodes CATSLGRGRTDTQYF.

By proportion, this clonotype is medium-sized. The chain employs TRBV6-1 and TRBJ2-2, with TRBD2 as a possible D gene (5 bases). The length of the CDR3 is 13 residues. Germline CDR1 is MNHNS and CDR2 is SASEGT. V was clipped by 10 bases and J by 5 bases, with 14 bases between them. CDR3 nucleotide sequence: TGTGCCACCTGGAGGTTCCAAACCGGGGAGCTGTTTTTT. This gives the protein CATWRFQTGELFF.

By share, this clonotype counts as medium-sized. Here the CDR3 reads CSVSRSGAPQETQYF. CDR3 coding DNA: TGCAGCGTTTCCCGCTCCGGGGCCCCGCAAGAGACCCAGTACTTC. The chain recombines TRBV29-1 with TRBJ2-5; TRBD1 or TRBD2 may be the D gene (5 bases each). This CDR3 region has 15 residues. Looked up from germline, CDR1 is SQVTM and CDR2 is ANQGSEA. The V and J ends lost 5 bases and 2 bases respectively, with 18 bases between them.

By share, this clonotype ranks as medium-sized. The chain is built from TRBV20-1 and TRBJ2-7; 10 nucleotides agree with TRBD2. This CDR3 is built from 16 residues. Losses at the gene ends were 0 bases for V and 2 bases for J; bases not matched to a gene: 7. Per germline, CDR1 DFQATT and CDR2 SNEGSKA (reference sequence). The CDR3 sequence: CSARDLASGRAYEQYF. In DNA form, the CDR3 reads TGCAGTGCTAGAGATCTGGCTAGCGGGAGAGCCTACGAGCAGTACTTC.

This clonotype ranks as medium-sized (0.01 to 0.1%). This sequence joins TRBV5-1 and TRBJ2-5, with D maybe TRBD2 (6 bases). Trimming cost V 0 bases and J 5 bases, with 11 bases left between them. This CDR3 is 14 amino acids long. Germline assignment: CDR1 SGHRS and CDR2 YFSETQ. The CDR3 region is CASSLEEGSETQYF. Written as DNA, the CDR3 is TGCGCCAGCAGCTTGGAGGAGGGTTCGGAGACCCAGTACTTC.

This clonotype is medium-sized within its sample. V usage is TRBV7-8 and J usage is TRBJ1-1, with TRBD1 as a possible D gene (6 bases). V was trimmed by 1 base and J by 3 bases, leaving 15 bases between them. The germline V gene encodes CDR1 SGHVS and CDR2 FQNEAQ. The CDR3 length is 16 residues. DNA for the CDR3: TGTGCCAGCAGCTTAGGCAGGGGAGGAAGAGACACTGAAGCTTTCTTT. Translated: CASSLGRGGRDTEAFF.

This clonotype was found a few times. V gene TRBV7-3 combines with J gene TRBJ1-1; D is uncertain. The CDR3 loop spans 13 amino acids. CDR1 SGHTA and CDR2 FQGTGA come from the germline V gene. V was cut by 4 bases and J by 0 bases, with 6 bases left in between. The CDR3 DNA sequence: TGTGCCAGCAGCTGGCGGATGAACACTGAAGCTTTCTTT. Amino acid sequence: CASSWRMNTEAFF.

This clonotype is medium-sized (0.01 to 0.1%) within its sample. CDR3 in amino acids: CAWGLNTEAFF. The CDR3 DNA reads as TGTGCCTGGGGCCTAAACACTGAAGCTTTCTTT. The chain employs TRBV30 and TRBJ1-1; D not resolved. CDR3 length: 11 residues. V lost 5 bases to trimming and J lost 2 bases, with 6 bases between them. The germline gives CDR1 GTSNPN, CDR2 SVGIG (reference sequence). The whole variable domain, remainder taken from reference TRBV30 and TRBJ1-1, is SQTIHQWPATLVQPVGSPLSLECTVEGTSNPNLYWYRQAAGRGLQLLFYSVGIGQISSEVPQNLSASRPQDRQFILSSKKLLLSDSGFYLCAWGLNTEAFFGQGTRLTVV.

This clonotype is labeled medium-sized. The chain carries TRBV7-2 and TRBJ2-1; the match to TRBD2 covers 9 bases. The CDR3 totals 16 residues. Germline CDR1 and CDR2: SGHTA and FQGNSA. After removal of 5 bases from V and 8 bases from J, the junction contained 13 bases not matched to a gene. CDR3 amino acids: CASSPGPGLAWDEQFF. The CDR3, as DNA: TGTGCCAGCAGCCCGGGACCTGGACTAGCGTGGGATGAGCAGTTCTTC.

The chain uses TRBV7-2 and TRBJ2-2, with D possibly TRBD1 on 6 matching bases. The V gene lost 1 base and the J gene lost 2 bases, with 11 bases spanning the gap. CDR3 length: 16 amino acids. The germline gives CDR1 SGHTA, CDR2 FQGNSA. CDR3 coding DNA: TGTGCCAGCAGCTTAGAACCGGGGACAAACACCGGGGAGCTGTTTTTT. It translates to CASSLEPGTNTGELFF. The whole variable domain, filled in from reference TRBV7-2 and TRBJ2-2, reads GAGVSQSPSNKVTEKGKDVELRCDPISGHTALYWYRQSLGQGLEFLIYFQGNSAPDKSGLPSDRFSAERTGGSVSTLTIQRTQQEDSAVYLCASSLEPGTNTGELFFGEGSRLTVL.

By sample share, this clonotype is large. V and J are TRBV20-1 and TRBJ1-1; D is perhaps TRBD1 (5 bases). In germline, CDR1 is DFQATT, CDR2 SNEGSKA (reference sequence). This CDR3 region has 13 residues. The V gene lost 3 bases and the J gene lost 4 bases, with 12 bases spanning the gap. CDR3 protein: CSASRGEGTEAFF. As DNA, the CDR3 is TGCAGTGCTAGTCGAGGGGAGGGCACTGAAGCTTTCTTT.

This clonotype appeared a few times. The rearrangement uses TRBV4-1 and TRBJ1-5, with no clear D. Trimming left V 2 bases short and J 9 bases short, with 17 bases between. The CDR3 is made up of 15 amino acids. Germline V gene data show CDR1 as MGHRA and CDR2 as YSYEKL. The CDR3 nucleotides read TGCGCCAGCAGCCAACGTATAGTGCATAAAGGGCCCCAGCATTTT. This encodes CASSQRIVHKGPQHF.

This clonotype is deemed medium-sized. CDR3: CSALITTNEKLFF. The CDR3 region has the DNA TGCAGTGCTCTCATTACAACTAATGAAAAACTGTTTTTT. V usage is TRBV20-1 and J usage is TRBJ1-4; D ambiguous. Between the trimmed V and J ends, which lost 5 bases and 0 bases, there was a span of 7 bases. From germline, CDR1 is DFQATT and CDR2 SNEGSKA (reference sequence). CDR3 length equals 13 residues.

At least ten counts were recorded for this clonotype. This chain joins TRBV20-1 and TRBJ2-7, with D possibly matching TRBD2 (6 bases). The CDR3 is made up of 14 amino acids. Germline CDR1 reads DFQATT; CDR2 reads SNEGSKA (reference sequence). V lost 1 base and J 8 bases, leaving 18 bases between the germline ends. CDR3 residues: CSARGASGPEKQYF. CDR3 bases: TGCAGTGCTAGAGGTGCCAGCGGGCCTGAGAAGCAGTACTTC.

This clonotype is judged medium-sized. The CDR3 spells CASSSVRVLANTGELFF. The CDR3 DNA reads TGTGCCAGCAGCTCCGTAAGAGTGCTCGCGAACACCGGGGAGCTGTTTTTT. V usage is TRBV7-2 and J usage is TRBJ2-2; D gene ambiguous. Germline CDR1 is SGHTA and CDR2 is FQGNSA. This CDR3 is 17 amino acids long. V lost 4 bases, J lost 0 bases, and 15 bases lay in between.

This clonotype ranks as large. The chain couples TRBV27 to TRBJ2-7; no clear D. CDR1 MNHEY and CDR2 SMNVEV come from the germline V gene (reference sequence). The CDR3 has 15 amino acids. Trimming stripped 1 base from V and 7 bases from J, with 17 bases between. In DNA form, the CDR3 reads TGTGCCAGCAGTTTATTTCCCCCAGACCCATGGGAGCAGTACTTC. Translating gives CASSLFPPDPWEQYF.

The chain recombines TRBV4-3 with TRBJ2-7, with D uncertain. Germline values: CDR1 LGHNA, CDR2 YSLEER. The V gene lost 1 base and the J gene lost 5 bases, with 9 bases spanning the gap. The CDR3 extends over 13 amino acids. CDR3 loop: CASSQGVGNEQYF. DNA for the CDR3: TGCGCCAGCAGCCAAGGTGTTGGGAACGAGCAGTACTTC.

The CDR3 loop is CASSPSRWRGDEQYF. The CDR3 coding sequence is TGTGCCAGCAGCCCCTCCCGATGGCGAGGGGACGAGCAGTACTTC. The chain is built from TRBV11-2 and TRBJ2-7; D possibly matches TRBD1 or TRBD2 (5 bases each). This CDR3 region has 15 residues. The ends were cut back, 5 bases at V and 5 bases at J, with 19 bases in the middle. CDR1 and CDR2 (germline): SGHAT, FQNNGV.

This clonotype occurred many times. The chain carries TRBV24-1 and TRBJ1-2; possibly TRBD1 for D (5 bases). V shed 0 bases and J shed 4 bases, with 5 bases lying between them. Looked up from germline, CDR1 is KGHDR and CDR2 is SFDVKD. This CDR3 spans 13 amino acids. The CDR3 here is CATSDLDSYGYTF. The CDR3 nucleotides are TGTGCCACCAGTGATTTGGACAGCTATGGCTACACCTTC.

This clonotype occurred a few times. The chain has TRBV29-1 and TRBJ2-7; 9 nucleotides agree with TRBD1. CDR1 is SQVTM and CDR2 is ANQGSEA in the germline V gene. J lost 4 bases, V lost 7 bases, and 8 bases had no gene match. This CDR3 is built from 13 residues. The CDR3 nucleotides are TGCAGCGGAGGGACAGGGTTAGAGTACGAGCAGTACTTC. Translated: CSGGTGLEYEQYF.

J is TRBJ2-4 and V is TRBV6-1; tentatively, D is TRBD1 (6 bases). The CDR3 has 14 residues. The germline V and J ends were trimmed by 6 bases and 7 bases, with 16 bases remaining between them. Germline V gives CDR1 MNHNS, CDR2 SASEGT. The CDR3 DNA reads TGTGCCAGCAGACCACGGACAGTGGGCAACATTCAGTACTTC. Its protein is CASRPRTVGNIQYF.

This clonotype is termed medium-sized (0.01 to 0.1%). This chain links TRBV12-3 or TRBV12-4 with TRBJ2-7; D could derive from TRBD1 or TRBD2 (5 bases each). This CDR3 spans 15 amino acids. Trimming took off 5 bases at V and 1 base at J, with 15 bases between the two ends. CDR3 loop: CASSPRGGYSYEQYF. The CDR3 DNA reads as TGTGCCAGCAGTCCTCGGGGCGGTTATTCCTACGAGCAGTACTTC.

The table lists this clonotype with a few counts. The chain carries TRBV11-3 and TRBJ2-7; TRBD2 might be the D (5 bases). Germline-derived CDR1 and CDR2 are SGHNT and YENEEA. Trimming removed 3 bases from V and 3 bases from J, with 9 bases in between. The CDR3 loop spans 13 amino acids. CDR3 amino acids: CASSLRVNYEQYF. Here the CDR3 DNA reads TGTGCCAGCAGCTTGCGGGTAAACTACGAGCAGTACTTC.

In its sample, this clonotype is medium-sized. The rearrangement links TRBV21-1 to TRBJ2-5; the table gives TRBD2 as D, unverified against the DNA. TRBV21-1 is reported as a pseudogene. This CDR3 has 17 residues. CDR3 region: CASSKALQEGRQETQYF. The DNA for the CDR3 is TGTGCCAGCAGCAAAGCCCTACAGGAGGGCCGCCAAGAGACCCAGTACTTC.

This clonotype is medium-sized within its sample. The chain uses TRBV28 and TRBJ2-7; TRBD2 aligns across 7 bases. In germline, CDR1 is MDHEN, CDR2 SYDVKM. The CDR3 is 15 residues long. V trimming: 4 bases; J trimming: 4 bases; junction bases outside the gene matches: 10. The CDR3 region is CASSSGGVGRYEQYF. The CDR3 DNA follows: TGTGCCAGCAGTTCGGGAGGAGTCGGAAGGTACGAGCAGTACTTC.

At least ten counts were recorded for this clonotype. The rearrangement joins TRBV14 to TRBJ2-2; TRBD2 aligns across 10 bases. V was clipped by 1 base and J by 1 base; unmatched bases: 3. The CDR3 has 17 amino acids. From germline, CDR1 is SGHDN and CDR2 FVKESK. CDR3 residues: CASSQVRTSGNTGELFF. The CDR3 DNA is TGTGCCAGCAGCCAAGTCAGGACTAGCGGGAACACCGGGGAGCTGTTTTTT.

The rearrangement joins TRBV11-3 to TRBJ2-7; 7 nucleotides line up with TRBD1. Germline V gene sequence: CDR1 SGHNT, CDR2 YENEEA. The length of the CDR3 is 14 residues. The trim removed 5 bases at V and 1 base at J, leaving 5 bases unmatched. The CDR3: CASSPQGLSYEQYF. The CDR3, as DNA: TGTGCCAGCAGCCCACAGGGGTTGTCCTACGAGCAGTACTTC.

This clonotype counts as medium-sized. The rearrangement uses TRBV12-3 or TRBV12-4 and TRBJ1-2; no definite D call. The V end lost 4 bases, the J end lost 5 bases, and 8 bases lay between the germline ends. There are 12 residues in the CDR3. CDR3 sequence: CASSSGPYGYTF. In nucleotides, the CDR3 is TGTGCCAGCAGTTCGGGTCCGTATGGCTACACCTTC.

This clonotype is medium-sized within its sample. The chain combines TRBV5-4 with TRBJ2-6, with no clear D. The CDR3 covers 15 residues. Looked up from germline, CDR1 is SGHNT and CDR2 is YYREEE (reference sequence). V was pared by 4 bases and J by 4 bases, with 12 bases between. The CDR3 region has the DNA TGTGCCAGCAGCACCGACGGGCGGGGGGCCAACGTCCTGACTTTC. Protein: CASSTDGRGANVLTF.

In its sample, this clonotype ranks as medium-sized. This chain joins TRBV6-6 and TRBJ2-3; 13 bases are shared with TRBD2. This CDR3 comprises 17 residues. With 5 bases clipped from V and 4 bases from J, the junction kept 9 bases outside the gene matches. Germline lookup yields CDR1 MNHNY and CDR2 SVGAGI (reference sequence). The CDR3 nucleotides read TGTGCCAGCAGTACACTACTAGCGGGAGGGGGGGCAGATACGCAGTATTTT. Translated: CASSTLLAGGGADTQYF.

Of note for this clonotype: This sequence may be a read error, since a much larger clone differs from it by one base. The final CDR3 position lacks the conserved phenylalanine or tryptophan, pointing to a likely read error. The V and J genes are TRBV14 and TRBJ2-7; D may be TRBD1 or TRBD2 (6 bases each). V lost 4 bases to trimming and J lost 0 bases, with 13 bases between them. This CDR3 contains 15 residues. Germline V CDR1 and CDR2: SGHDN, FVKESK. The CDR3 region has the DNA TGTGCCAGCAGCCTACTAGGGGGGAGCTCCTACGAGCAGTACTTA. Its translation is CASSLLGGSSYEQYL.